Below are 23 T cell receptor beta chains sequenced from a single sample in a study of T cells in Graves' hyperthyroidism and ophthalmopathy. The source material, RNA transcripts, was used to amplify TCR beta CDR3 regions. Using the HTBI primer set, a first-round RT-PCR was run on the TCR CDR3. TCRdb passed the multiplex PCR reads through MiXCR, listing each CDR3 protein once. The sample holds about 640,000 distinct CDR3 sequences, less than 25% seen once. Sequenced sample: blood. These receptors came from a young man with Graves' ophthalmopathy.

This clonotype was recorded a few times. The chain couples TRBV12-3 or TRBV12-4 to TRBJ2-2, with 7 bases identical to TRBD2. The CDR3 is made up of 12 amino acids. With V trimmed by 4 bases and J by 7 bases, 0 bases remained unmatched. CDR3 nucleotide sequence: TGTGCCAGCAGTTGGGGGGGCGGGGAGCTGTTTTTT. Amino acids: CASSWGGGELFF.

The rearrangement joins TRBV20-1 to TRBJ1-5; TRBD1 might be the D (5 bases). V dropped 0 bases and J dropped 0 bases, with 12 bases sitting between them. This CDR3 has 16 amino acids. Germline values: CDR1 DFQATT, CDR2 SNEGSKA (reference sequence). CDR3 sequence reads: CSARDRGWYSNQPQHF. The CDR3 bases are TGCAGTGCTAGAGATCGGGGGTGGTATAGCAATCAGCCCCAGCATTTT.

A word on this clonotype: This may come from a read error, since a much larger clone is one base off. The CDR3 region is CAWSDTGRTNGYTF. CDR3 bases: TGTGCCTGGAGTGACACCGGCAGAACCAATGGCTACACCTTC. The rearrangement uses TRBV30 and TRBJ1-2; unclear D gene. The V end lost 1 base, the J end lost 6 bases, and 15 bases lay between the germline ends. The CDR3 is 14 amino acids. Germline-derived CDR1 and CDR2 are GTSNPN and SVGIG (reference sequence).

In its sample, this clonotype was seen a few times. The chain combines TRBV6-2 or TRBV6-3 with TRBJ2-7, with a weak D call TRBD1 (5 bases). The CDR3 extends over 12 amino acids. The V end was cut by 0 bases, the J end by 12 bases, with 12 bases between. Germline CDR1 reads MNHEY; CDR2 reads SVGEGT. The CDR3 region has the DNA TGTGCCAGCAGTTACTCGGGCCAGGGATGGTACTTC. Its protein product is CASSYSGQGWYF.

There are many counts of this clonotype. The chain employs TRBV11-2 and TRBJ2-2, with D maybe TRBD2 (5 bases). Trimming cost V 0 bases and J 0 bases, with 11 bases left between them. The CDR3 runs to 17 residues. Germline V lookup: CDR1 SGHAT, CDR2 FQNNGV. The DNA for the CDR3 is TGTGCCAGCAGCTTAGATGCAGCGGCTGCGAACACCGGGGAGCTGTTTTTT. Translating gives CASSLDAAAANTGELFF.

At least ten counts were recorded for this clonotype. The chain is built from TRBV7-8 and TRBJ2-7; 9 bases align to TRBD2. Germline V gene sequence: CDR1 SGHVS, CDR2 FQNEAQ. CDR3 length: 15 amino acids. With 6 bases clipped from V and 5 bases from J, the junction kept 11 bases outside the gene matches. CDR3 sequence reads: CASSPGVAGDHEQYF. CDR3 DNA: TGTGCCAGCAGTCCAGGGGTAGCGGGAGACCACGAGCAGTACTTC.

This clonotype was seen a handful of times. The chain carries TRBV7-9 and TRBJ1-1, with D maybe TRBD1 (5 bases). The germline V gene encodes CDR1 SEHNR and CDR2 FQNEAQ (reference sequence). The CDR3 contains 14 residues. The V and J ends lost 1 base and 4 bases respectively, with 10 bases between them. CDR3 region: CASSLGGSGTEAFF. As DNA, the CDR3 is TGTGCCAGCAGCTTAGGGGGGAGCGGCACTGAAGCTTTCTTT.

This clonotype turned up a few times. This sequence joins TRBV7-2 and TRBJ2-7, with 9 bases that match TRBD2. V was clipped by 1 base and J by 5 bases; unmatched bases: 6. Germline V gene sequence: CDR1 SGHTA, CDR2 FQGNSA. The CDR3 loop spans 15 amino acids. The CDR3, as DNA: TGTGCCAGCAGCTTAGGTGGTAGCGGGAGAAACGAGCAGTACTTC. It translates to CASSLGGSGRNEQYF.

The chain couples TRBV29-1 to TRBJ2-7; 8 bases agree with TRBD1. The length of the CDR3 is 13 residues. V lost 6 bases, J lost 9 bases, and 13 bases stayed unmatched. Germline V gives CDR1 SQVTM, CDR2 ANQGSEA. The CDR3 reads CSVDDRGTRGQYF. The CDR3 DNA follows: TGCAGCGTCGATGACAGGGGCACCAGAGGGCAGTACTTC.

This sequence joins TRBV28 and TRBJ2-3; weak D call: TRBD2 (5 bases). This CDR3 comprises 18 residues. Looked up from germline, CDR1 is MDHEN and CDR2 is SYDVKM. The V end lost 10 bases, the J end lost 5 bases, and 31 bases lay between the germline ends. The CDR3 DNA is TGTGCCACCCTATCTACTGTGGCCCGGGAACAAGAAGTAGATACGCAGTATTTT. This translates into CATLSTVAREQEVDTQYF.

The sample holds a few counts of this clonotype. The chain combines TRBV30 with TRBJ2-5; 9 bases are shared with TRBD2. Germline trimming cut 2 bases from V and 5 bases from J; bases unmatched to any gene: 6. This CDR3 region has 14 residues. Germline assignment: CDR1 GTSNPN and CDR2 SVGIG (reference sequence). CDR3 loop: CAWSWGLATETQYF. CDR3 coding DNA: TGTGCCTGGAGTTGGGGACTAGCCACCGAGACCCAGTACTTC. The full variable domain, with the rest looked up from reference TRBV30 and TRBJ2-5, is SQTIHQWPATLVQPVGSPLSLECTVEGTSNPNLYWYRQAAGRGLQLLFYSVGIGQISSEVPQNLSASRPQDRQFILSSKKLLLSDSGFYLCAWSWGLATETQYFGPGTRLLVL.

The CDR3 region has the DNA TGTGCCAGCAGCTTAGCACCGGGACTACTCACAGATACGCAGTATTTT. Translating gives CASSLAPGLLTDTQYF. V is TRBV7-9 and J is TRBJ2-3, with 7 bases lining up with TRBD2. The CDR3 has 16 amino acids. CDR1 and CDR2 (germline): SEHNR, FQNEAQ (reference sequence). V shed 0 bases, J shed 2 bases, and the junction held 5 bases outside the gene matches.

This clonotype was picked up a small number of times. This chain connects TRBV25-1 to TRBJ1-5, with 8 bases identical to TRBD1. The trim removed 5 bases at V and 2 bases at J, leaving 2 bases unmatched. CDR3 length: 14 amino acids. CDR1 MGHDK and CDR2 SYGVNS come from the germline V gene. The CDR3 sequence is CASSTGQGNQPQHF. The CDR3 coding sequence is TGTGCCAGCAGTACGGGACAGGGCAATCAGCCCCAGCATTTT.

The V and J genes are TRBV7-9 and TRBJ2-5; D may be TRBD2 (7 bases). V shed 7 bases and J shed 2 bases, with 17 bases lying between them. The CDR3 covers 15 residues. CDR1 SEHNR and CDR2 FQNEAQ come from the germline V gene (reference sequence). The CDR3 spells CASTERGGLQETQYF. Here the CDR3 DNA reads TGTGCCAGCACCGAGAGGGGGGGCCTACAAGAGACCCAGTACTTC.

This clonotype occurred a few times. The chain has TRBV28 and TRBJ1-5; D unresolved. Trimming removed 3 bases at V and 11 bases at J, with 23 bases between. CDR1 is MDHEN and CDR2 is SYDVKM in the germline V gene. This CDR3 is 16 amino acids long. The CDR3 coding sequence is TGTGCCAGCAGTTTTGGTAGGATAACAGTCCACATAGCCCAGCATTTT. It codes for CASSFGRITVHIAQHF. The variable domain in full, with the rest retrieved from reference TRBV28 and TRBJ1-5, is DVKVTQSSRYLVKRTGEKVFLECVQDMDHENMFWYRQDPGLGLRLIYFSYDVKMKEKGDIPEGYSVSREKKERFSLILESASTNQTSMYLCASSFGRITVHIAQHFGDGTRLSIL.

J is TRBJ1-4 and V is TRBV27; D is undetermined. The ends were cut back, 6 bases at V and 4 bases at J, with 9 bases in the middle. The CDR3 sequence is 13 residues long. Germline V CDR1 and CDR2: MNHEY, SMNVEV (reference sequence). CDR3 bases: TGTGCCAGCAGCCGGTTAGGTAATGAAAAACTGTTTTTT. Amino acid sequence: CASSRLGNEKLFF. Filled out from reference TRBV27 and TRBJ1-4, the complete variable domain reads EAQVTQNPRYLITVTGKKLTVTCSQNMNHEYMSWYRQDPGLGLRQIYYSMNVEVTDKGDVPEGYKVSRKEKRNFPLILESPSPNQTSLYFCASSRLGNEKLFFGSGTQLSVL.

The chain links TRBV20-1 to TRBJ1-1; D ambiguous. Between the trimmed V and J ends, which lost 7 bases and 7 bases, there was a span of 19 bases. The CDR3 is made up of 13 amino acids. Germline CDR1 and CDR2: DFQATT and SNEGSKA (reference sequence). The CDR3 region has the DNA TGCAGTGGAAGTTCGGTCGGCCGAGATGAAGCTTTCTTT. Protein product: CSGSSVGRDEAFF.

This clonotype was observed many times. The V gene is TRBV2, the J gene TRBJ1-1, with D perhaps matching TRBD1 (6 bases). V was pared by 7 bases and J by 4 bases, with 16 bases between. The CDR3 consists of 14 residues. CDR1 is SNHLY, CDR2 FYNNEI, per germline. The CDR3 DNA reads TGTGCCAGCAAGGAGGGAGGGGGGCTCACTGAAGCTTTCTTT. It translates to CASKEGGGLTEAFF. Looking up the rest from reference TRBV2 and TRBJ1-1 gives the full variable domain: EPEVTQTPSHQVTQMGQEVILRCVPISNHLYFYWYRQILGQKVEFLVSFYNNEISEKSEIFDDQFSVERPDGSNFTLKIRSTKLEDSAMYFCASKEGGGLTEAFFGQGTRLTVV.

This clonotype was observed a few times. The chain employs TRBV28 and TRBJ2-2; 11 nucleotides align to TRBD2. Germline V lookup: CDR1 MDHEN, CDR2 SYDVKM. The CDR3 runs to 17 residues. Trimming took 1 base from V and 2 from J; bases not matched to a gene: 3. The DNA of the CDR3 is TGTGCCAGCAGTTTATATGGGACTAGCGGAAACACCGGGGAGCTGTTTTTT. As protein: CASSLYGTSGNTGELFF.

The chain carries TRBV14 and TRBJ2-1; D call uncertain. Germline V lookup: CDR1 SGHDN, CDR2 FVKESK. V dropped 0 bases and J dropped 5 bases, with 5 bases sitting between them. The CDR3 length is 13 residues. CDR3 amino acids: CASSQDWNNEQFF. The CDR3 DNA reads TGTGCCAGCAGCCAAGATTGGAACAATGAGCAGTTCTTC.

This clonotype was seen a handful of times. The genes are TRBV5-5 and TRBJ1-1; D unclear. Germline V CDR1 and CDR2: SGHKS, YYEKEE (reference sequence). CDR3 length: 13 residues. Trimming shortened V by 2 bases and J by 5 bases, and 10 bases separated the two germline ends. CDR3: CASSFGLMTEAFF. CDR3 DNA: TGTGCCAGCAGCTTCGGGCTTATGACTGAAGCTTTCTTT.

The genes are TRBV5-4 and TRBJ2-3; the match to TRBD2 covers 12 bases. Germline V gives CDR1 SGHNT, CDR2 YYREEE (reference sequence). The CDR3 is 16 residues long. Unmatched junction bases numbered 8, after V lost 4 bases and J lost 5 bases. The CDR3 loop is CASSITSGRNVDTQYF. CDR3 nucleotide sequence: TGTGCCAGCAGCATAACTAGCGGGAGGAATGTAGATACGCAGTATTTT. Full variable domain (rest looked up from reference TRBV5-4 and TRBJ2-3): ETGVTQSPTHLIKTRGQQVTLRCSSQSGHNTVSWYQQALGQGPQFIFQYYREEENGRGNFPPRFSGLQFPNYSSELNVNALELDDSALYLCASSITSGRNVDTQYFGPGTRLTVL.

This clonotype has only a few counts. V and J are TRBV7-9 and TRBJ2-1; D perhaps matches TRBD2 (5 bases). Germline CDR1 is SEHNR and CDR2 is FQNEAQ (reference sequence). Trimming removed 3 bases at V and 8 bases at J, with 17 bases between. The CDR3 is 15 residues long. CDR3 nucleotides: TGTGCCAGCAGCTTTCTTAACCGGGGTGGAGATGAGCAGTTCTTC. It encodes CASSFLNRGGDEQFF.